Each of the 20 T cell receptor beta chains below was sequenced from the same sample in a study of T cell responses to AZD1222 COVID-19 vaccine. Profiling relied on immunoSEQ multiplex PCR, and the TCRdb table lists in-frame clones only, not all of them. The data hold about 95,000 clones, with 70% to 90% observed a single time. The sample consisted of peripheral blood, taken on day 0 of AZD1222 vaccination. The receptors shown here come from an adult in good health.

A few counts support this clone. The V and J genes are TRBV5-6 and TRBJ1-1, with 7 bases that match TRBD1. CDR3 size: 14 residues. V trimming: 5 bases; J trimming: 3 bases; junction bases outside the gene matches: 7. Germline V gene data show CDR1 as SGHDT and CDR2 as YYEEEE. The CDR3 reads CASRYTGDYTEAFF. The CDR3 DNA is TGTGCCAGCAGATATACAGGGGACTACACTGAAGCTTTCTTT. The whole variable domain, filled in from reference TRBV5-6 and TRBJ1-1, reads DAGVTQSPTHLIKTRGQQVTLRCSPKSGHDTVSWYQQALGQGPQFIFQYYEEEERQRGNFPDRFSGHQFPNYSSELNVNALLLGDSALYLCASRYTGDYTEAFFGQGTRLTVV.

The rearrangement uses TRBV2 and TRBJ1-1; D is ambiguous. The V end was cut by 8 bases, the J end by 4 bases, with 14 bases between. The CDR3 contains 13 residues. In germline, CDR1 is SNHLY, CDR2 FYNNEI. This chain's CDR3 is CASHWADGTEAFF. Here the CDR3 DNA reads TGTGCCAGCCATTGGGCGGATGGCACTGAAGCTTTCTTT.

The CDR3 region has the DNA TGCAGTGCTAGTGCAAGGGGGACTAACTATGGCTACACCTTC. As protein: CSASARGTNYGYTF. The genes are TRBV20-1 and TRBJ1-2; perhaps TRBD1 as D (6 bases). Per the germline V gene, CDR1 is DFQATT and CDR2 is SNEGSKA (reference sequence). This CDR3 is 14 amino acids long. The ends were cut back, 3 bases at V and 0 bases at J, with 11 bases in the middle.

The V and J genes are TRBV20-1 and TRBJ2-7; D remains unclear. This CDR3 has 11 residues. V was pared by 3 bases and J by 3 bases, with 6 bases between. Germline V gives CDR1 DFQATT, CDR2 SNEGSKA (reference sequence). The CDR3 DNA follows: TGCAGTGCTAGCCCCGACTACGAGCAGTACTTC. Translating gives CSASPDYEQYF.

This chain links TRBV5-6 with TRBJ1-1, with TRBD1 as a possible D gene (6 bases). Deletions cut 4 bases from V and 1 base from J, with 11 bases between. The CDR3 totals 14 residues. Germline-derived CDR1 and CDR2 are SGHDT and YYEEEE. For the CDR3, the DNA is TGTGCCAGCAGCGACGGGACATCGAACACTGAAGCTTTCTTT. Translation gives CASSDGTSNTEAFF. The entire variable domain, with the rest obtained from reference TRBV5-6 and TRBJ1-1, is as follows: DAGVTQSPTHLIKTRGQQVTLRCSPKSGHDTVSWYQQALGQGPQFIFQYYEEEERQRGNFPDRFSGHQFPNYSSELNVNALLLGDSALYLCASSDGTSNTEAFFGQGTRLTVV.

The gene calls are TRBV30 and TRBJ1-2; D is undetermined. Trimming removed 5 bases at V and 2 bases at J, with 3 bases between. The CDR3 length is 10 residues. CDR1 and CDR2 (germline): GTSNPN, SVGIG (reference sequence). The CDR3 sequence: CAWVNYGYTF. CDR3 DNA sequence: TGTGCCTGGGTAAACTATGGCTACACCTTC.

The V and J genes are TRBV19 and TRBJ1-3, with D tentatively TRBD1 (5 bases). The CDR3 is 17 residues long. CDR1 and CDR2 (germline): LNHDA, SQIVND (reference sequence). The V end was cut by 8 bases, the J end by 2 bases, with 22 bases between. The CDR3 spells CASGRGEIGGPGNTIYF. The CDR3 DNA reads as TGTGCCAGTGGCCGGGGGGAGATAGGAGGTCCTGGAAACACCATATATTTT. Full variable domain (missing parts from reference TRBV19 and TRBJ1-3): DGGITQSPKYLFRKEGQNVTLSCEQNLNHDAMYWYRQDPGQGLRLIYYSQIVNDFQKGDIAEGYSVSREKKESFPLTVTSAQKNPTAFYLCASGRGEIGGPGNTIYFGEGSWLTVV.

J is TRBJ2-3 and V is TRBV30; either TRBD1 or TRBD2 may supply D (5 bases each). The CDR3 consists of 14 residues. Germline V gives CDR1 GTSNPN, CDR2 SVGIG (reference sequence). The V end was cut by 0 bases, the J end by 1 base, with 8 bases between. The CDR3 loop reads CAWSVGVRTDTQYF. In nucleotides, the CDR3 is TGTGCCTGGAGTGTGGGGGTACGCACAGATACGCAGTATTTT.

The chain employs TRBV10-3 and TRBJ1-2, with 10 bases matching TRBD1. Germline V CDR1 and CDR2: ENHRY, SYGVKD. The ends lost 2 bases at V and 0 bases at J; junction bases unmatched: 3. This CDR3 region has 16 residues. The CDR3 loop is CAISEPTGGSNYGYTF. The CDR3 nucleotides are TGTGCCATCAGTGAGCCGACAGGGGGCTCTAACTATGGCTACACCTTC.

The gene calls are TRBV28 and TRBJ1-1, with D unclear. This CDR3 region has 14 residues. From germline, CDR1 is MDHEN and CDR2 SYDVKM. The V and J ends lost 1 base and 6 bases respectively, with 12 bases between them. The CDR3 region is CASSLSRREAEAFF. The CDR3 DNA is TGTGCCAGCAGTTTATCCAGGAGGGAGGCTGAAGCTTTCTTT.

The rearrangement joins TRBV6-5 to TRBJ1-6, with D perhaps matching TRBD1 (5 bases). Germline assignment: CDR1 MNHEY and CDR2 SVGAGI. V was trimmed by 2 bases and J by 8 bases, leaving 10 bases between them. CDR3 size: 14 residues. The CDR3 DNA reads as TGTGCCAGCAGTTACCGGGGGTTCGATTCACCCCTCCACTTT. This encodes CASSYRGFDSPLHF.

The chain uses TRBV7-2 and TRBJ1-5; 8 bases agree with TRBD1. Trimming cost V 5 bases and J 6 bases; bases outside gene matches: 6. The CDR3 runs 14 residues. Per the germline V gene, CDR1 is SGHTA and CDR2 is FQGNSA. CDR3 sequence reads: CASSLGQGVQPQHF. CDR3 DNA: TGTGCCAGCAGCCTCGGACAGGGCGTTCAGCCCCAGCATTTT.

This clone was picked up one time. The gene calls are TRBV6-5 and TRBJ2-7, with 7 bases fitting TRBD1. The J segment lost 7 bases and the V segment lost 7 bases, leaving 4 bases of the junction unmatched. CDR3 length: 11 amino acids. Germline V gene lookup returns CDR1 MNHEY and CDR2 SVGAGI. The CDR3 region has the DNA TGTGCCAGCACCTACAGGGGAGAGCAGTACTTC. Translation: CASTYRGEQYF.

The chain recombines TRBV10-2 with TRBJ1-1; tentative D call: TRBD1 (5 bases). Trimming pared 7 bases from V and 4 bases from J, leaving 16 bases between. The V gene's germline CDR1 is WSHSY and CDR2 SAAADI. The CDR3 is 14 amino acids. As DNA, the CDR3 is TGCGCCAGCACCCAAGAGGGGTTTGGCACTGAAGCTTTCTTT. Amino acids: CASTQEGFGTEAFF.

The chain is built from TRBV29-1 and TRBJ2-5; 7 nucleotides match TRBD1. Losses at the gene ends were 5 bases for V and 4 bases for J; bases not matched to a gene: 7. Germline V gives CDR1 SQVTM, CDR2 ANQGSEA. This CDR3 is 13 amino acids long. The CDR3 DNA reads TGCAGCGTTCCCACCGGGACAGCAGAGACCCAGTACTTC. It encodes CSVPTGTAETQYF.

The CDR3 region is CASGGFSNQPQHF. CDR3 in DNA: TGTGCCAGCGGGGGATTTAGCAATCAGCCCCAGCATTTT. The V call is TRBV12-3 or TRBV12-4, the J call TRBJ1-5; possibly TRBD1 for D (5 bases). This CDR3 is 13 amino acids long. V was pared by 8 bases and J by 0 bases, with 8 bases between.

The CDR3 DNA reads as TGCGCCAGCAGCTTTATTAGCGGGGGGGACTCAGATACGCAGTATTTT. As protein: CASSFISGGDSDTQYF. V gene TRBV5-1 combines with J gene TRBJ2-3, with TRBD2 matching over 11 bases. Germline V gives CDR1 SGHRS, CDR2 YFSETQ. The CDR3 is made up of 16 amino acids. V gave up 2 bases and J gave up 4 bases; unmatched junction bases: 6.

The gene calls are TRBV30 and TRBJ1-3; D unresolved. There are 13 residues in the CDR3. Germline V gene sequence: CDR1 GTSNPN, CDR2 SVGIG (reference sequence). The CDR3 reads CLAGRNSGNTIYF. The CDR3 bases are TGTTTGGCAGGACGAAACTCTGGAAACACCATATATTTT.

This clone was seen only once. The genes are TRBV7-9 and TRBJ1-4, with D possibly being TRBD1 (6 bases). Trimming took off 2 bases at V and 7 bases at J, with 14 bases between the two ends. Germline-derived CDR1 and CDR2 are SEHNR and FQNEAQ (reference sequence). The CDR3 runs to 15 residues. In nucleotides, the CDR3 is TGTGCCAGCAGCTTAAGTCAGGGGTTGAGTGAAAAACTGTTTTTT. Its protein is CASSLSQGLSEKLFF.

The CDR3 region has the DNA TGTGCCAGCAGCCATGACGGGACTCAGAACACTGAAGCTTTCTTT. As protein: CASSHDGTQNTEAFF. The rearrangement links TRBV4-2 to TRBJ1-1; a weak D match, TRBD1 (5 bases). Germline-derived CDR1 and CDR2 are LGHNA and YNFKEQ. CDR3 size: 15 residues. V was pared by 3 bases and J by 1 base, with 12 bases between.